This T cell receptor (beta chain) originates from a study of T cells in narcolepsy. Across the whole study: Healthy controls were enrolled alongside patients with narcolepsy type 1 or type 2.

Profiling relied on immunoSEQ multiplex PCR, and the TCRdb table lists in-frame clones only, not all of them. Of a few thousand clones in the sample, less than 30% were seen once. The germline V and J ends were trimmed by 1 base and 7 bases, with 5 bases remaining between them. CDR3 size: 12 residues. Germline V gene lookup returns CDR1 SGHVS and CDR2 FQNEAQ. A word on this clone: The antigen is not known.

Whole-study findings and limits: Blood of same and different patients, but not healthy controls, reportedly held recurring autoreactive clonotypes. Autoreactive HCRT-specific and TRIB2-specific clonotypes were marked in same-patient CSF-versus-blood CD4+ comparisons.

This clonotype was sampled from a human donor with narcolepsy. The source material was cultured CD4+ T cells from cerebrospinal fluid. This chain links TRBV7-8 with TRBJ2-1; the D is unclear. The CDR3 sequence is CASSLVENEQFF. In DNA form, the CDR3 reads TGTGCCAGCAGCTTAGTGGAGAATGAGCAGTTCTTC. The full variable domain, completed using reference TRBV7-8 and TRBJ2-1, is GAGVSQSPRYKVAKRGQDVALRCDPISGHVSLFWYQQALGQGPEFLTYFQNEAQLDKSGLPSDRFFAERPEGSVSTLKIQRTQQEDSAVYLCASSLVENEQFFGPGTRLTVL.